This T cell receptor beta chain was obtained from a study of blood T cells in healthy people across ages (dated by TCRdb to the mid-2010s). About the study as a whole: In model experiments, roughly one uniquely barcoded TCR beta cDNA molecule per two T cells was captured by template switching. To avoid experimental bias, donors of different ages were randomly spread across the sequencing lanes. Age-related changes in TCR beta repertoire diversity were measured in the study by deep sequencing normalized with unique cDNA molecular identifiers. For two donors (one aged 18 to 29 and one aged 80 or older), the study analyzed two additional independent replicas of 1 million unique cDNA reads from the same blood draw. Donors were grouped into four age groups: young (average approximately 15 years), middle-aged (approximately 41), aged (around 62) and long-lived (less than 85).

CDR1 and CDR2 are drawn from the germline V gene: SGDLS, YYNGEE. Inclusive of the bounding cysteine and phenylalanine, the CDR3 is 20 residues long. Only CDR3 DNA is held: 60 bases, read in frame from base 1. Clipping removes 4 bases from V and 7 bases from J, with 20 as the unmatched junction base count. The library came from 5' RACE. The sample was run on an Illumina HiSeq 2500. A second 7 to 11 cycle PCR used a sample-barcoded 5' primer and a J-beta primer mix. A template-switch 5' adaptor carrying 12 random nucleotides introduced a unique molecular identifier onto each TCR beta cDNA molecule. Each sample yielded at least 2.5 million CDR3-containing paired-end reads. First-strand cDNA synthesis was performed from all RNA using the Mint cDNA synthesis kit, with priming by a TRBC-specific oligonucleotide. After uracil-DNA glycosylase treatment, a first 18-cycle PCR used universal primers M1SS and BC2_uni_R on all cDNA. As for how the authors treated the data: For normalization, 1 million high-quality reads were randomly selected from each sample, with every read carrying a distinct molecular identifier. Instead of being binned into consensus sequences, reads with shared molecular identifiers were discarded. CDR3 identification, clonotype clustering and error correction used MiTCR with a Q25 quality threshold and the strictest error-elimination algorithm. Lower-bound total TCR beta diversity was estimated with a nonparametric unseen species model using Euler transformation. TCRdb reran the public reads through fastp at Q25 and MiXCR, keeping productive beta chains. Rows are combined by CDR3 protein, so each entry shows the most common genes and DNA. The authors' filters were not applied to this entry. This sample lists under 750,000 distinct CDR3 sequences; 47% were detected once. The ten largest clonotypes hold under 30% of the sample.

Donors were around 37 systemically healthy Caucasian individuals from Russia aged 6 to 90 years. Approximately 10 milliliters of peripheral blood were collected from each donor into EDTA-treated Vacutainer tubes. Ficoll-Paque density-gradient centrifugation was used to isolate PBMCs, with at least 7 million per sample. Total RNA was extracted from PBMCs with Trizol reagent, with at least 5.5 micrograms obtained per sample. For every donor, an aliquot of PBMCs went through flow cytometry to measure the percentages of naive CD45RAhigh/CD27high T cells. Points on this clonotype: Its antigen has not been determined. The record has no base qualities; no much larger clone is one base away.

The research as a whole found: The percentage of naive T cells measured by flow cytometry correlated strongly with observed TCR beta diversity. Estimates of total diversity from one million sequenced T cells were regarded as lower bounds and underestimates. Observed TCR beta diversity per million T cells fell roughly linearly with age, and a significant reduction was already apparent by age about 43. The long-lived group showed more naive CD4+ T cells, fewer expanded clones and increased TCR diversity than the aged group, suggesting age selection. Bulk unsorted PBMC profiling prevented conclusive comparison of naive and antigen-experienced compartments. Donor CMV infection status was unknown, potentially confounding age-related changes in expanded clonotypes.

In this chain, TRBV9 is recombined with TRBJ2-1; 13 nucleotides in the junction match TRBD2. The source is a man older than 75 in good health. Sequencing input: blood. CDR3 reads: CASSLHEGVLAGGPRNEQFF. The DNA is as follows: TGTGCCAGCAGCTTACACGAGGGTGTACTAGCGGGAGGGCCAAGGAATGAGCAGTTCTTC. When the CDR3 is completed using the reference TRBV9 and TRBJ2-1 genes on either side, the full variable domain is DSGVTQTPKHLITATGQRVTLRCSPRSGDLSVYWYQQSLDQGLQFLIQYYNGEERAKGNILERFSAQQFPDLHSELNLSSLELGDSALYFCASSLHEGVLAGGPRNEQFFGPGTRLTVL.